Listed below are T cell receptor beta chains from one sample, sequenced in a study of blood T cell repertoires in COVID-19. The method was immunoSEQ multiplex PCR; TCRdb's version includes in-frame clones alone and lacks a portion of them. The sample lists 70,000 to 95,000 clones, approximately 80% occurring once. Specimen: peripheral blood. The receptors derive from a woman in her fifties or sixties with acute or convalescent COVID-19. CDR3s include the opening cysteine and the closing phenylalanine or tryptophan. The D gene is left open where the match is weak. Clone size is shown for a subset of rows, as once, few, many or a class of expanded clone.

clone size	D gene	J gene	V gene	CDR3 DNA	CDR3 protein
once	TRBD2	TRBJ2-1	TRBV7-9	TGTGCCAGCAGCTTAGTCAGACTAGCGGGGGGGGATGAGCAGTTCTTC	CASSLVRLAGGDEQFF
.	.	TRBJ1-6	TRBV7-2	TGTGCCAGCAGCTTAGATGGACACCCCTCCTATAATTCACCCCTCCACTTT	CASSLDGHPSYNSPLHF
.	.	TRBJ1-2	TRBV3-1/TRBV3-2	TGTGCCAGCAGCCAAGGAATGAGCTTCTATGGCTACACCTTC	CASSQGMSFYGYTF
.	.	TRBJ1-5	TRBV6-2/TRBV6-3	TGTGCCAGCAGTCTAAGAGGGTTGAATCAGCCCCAGCATTTT	CASSLRGLNQPQHF
once	.	TRBJ1-1	TRBV6-6	TGTGCCAGCAGCCCAGGGCCCACTGAAGCTTTCTTT	CASSPGPTEAFF
.	.	TRBJ2-1	TRBV6-2/TRBV6-3	TGTGCCAGCAGCCTCAGTGAATTCCTTGGGCAGTTCTTC	CASSLSEFLGQFF
.	TRBD2	TRBJ2-5	TRBV5-1	TGCGCCAGCAGCCCGGGGGGGACTAGCGGTCAAGAGACCCAGTACTTC	CASSPGGTSGQETQYF
.	TRBD2	TRBJ2-7	TRBV6-2/TRBV6-3	TGTGCCAGCAGTGGCTGGACTAGCGGGAGAGACGAGCAGTACTTC	CASSGWTSGRDEQYF
.	TRBD1	TRBJ2-1	TRBV6-2/TRBV6-3	TGTGCCAGCAGTTATTTCTACGGGACAGAGTCTTACAATGAGCAGTTCTTC	CASSYFYGTESYNEQFF
.	TRBD2	TRBJ2-5	TRBV5-1	TGCGCCAGCAGCTTGTTGGCTAGCGGAGCGGAGACCCAGTACTTC	CASSLLASGAETQYF
.	TRBD2	TRBJ2-2	TRBV5-1	TGCGCCAGCAGCTCTAGCGGAGTGGGCGGGGAGCTGTTTTTT	CASSSSGVGGELFF
.	TRBD1	TRBJ1-6	TRBV3-1/TRBV3-2	TGTGCCAGCAGCCAGGAAACAGGGGTTGGAAATTCACCCCTCCACTTT	CASSQETGVGNSPLHF
few	.	TRBJ1-2	TRBV19	TGTGCCAGTAGTATACTGTCGGGAGGGATCGGGGGCTACACCTTC	CASSILSGGIGGYTF
.	.	TRBJ2-5	TRBV9	TGTGCCAGCAGCGTAGGGGGCGGGGCGCGAGAGACCCAGTACTTC	CASSVGGGARETQYF
once	TRBD1	TRBJ1-5	TRBV19	TGTGCCAGTAGTATCCGCGGACAGGGCGGTCAGCCCCAGCATTTT	CASSIRGQGGQPQHF
once	TRBD2	TRBJ2-3	TRBV5-4	TGTGCCAGCAGCTTAGGGACTAGTTGGCCCACAGATACGCAGTATTTT	CASSLGTSWPTDTQYF
once	.	TRBJ2-7	TRBV6-6	TGTGCCAGCAGTTATAAGGTGGGGGGAGACGAGCAGTACTTC	CASSYKVGGDEQYF
.	.	TRBJ2-3	TRBV14	TGTGCCAGCAGCCAAGATTACACAGATACGCAGTATTTT	CASSQDYTDTQYF
.	TRBD2	TRBJ2-1	TRBV6-4	TGTGCCAGCAGTTTCCGCAGCGGGAGGAATTGGAATGAGCAGTTCTTC	CASSFRSGRNWNEQFF
.	.	TRBJ2-5	TRBV19	TGTGCCAGTAGTATAGGGCACCAAGAGACCCAGTACTTC	CASSIGHQETQYF
.	TRBD2	TRBJ2-5	TRBV5-1	TGCGCCAGCAGCTTGGTAGCGGGATCGAAAGAGACCCAGTACTTC	CASSLVAGSKETQYF
.	.	TRBJ2-7	TRBV5-1	TGCGCCAGCAGCTTGGATAGAGGCTACGAGCAGTACTTC	CASSLDRGYEQYF
once	TRBD1	TRBJ1-2	TRBV30	TGTGCCTTGTTCCGACAGGGTAGAGGTAACTATGGCTACACCTTC	CALFRQGRGNYGYTF
.	.	TRBJ1-3	TRBV6-5	TGTGCCAGCAGCCTCGCTCGGGGCTCTGGAAACACCATATATTTT	CASSLARGSGNTIYF
once	.	TRBJ2-6	TRBV18	TGTGCCAGCTCAGCCACAGGGCCTGGGGCCAACGTCCTGACTTTC	CASSATGPGANVLTF
.	TRBD1	TRBJ2-7	TRBV28	TGTGCCAGCAGTTTAGGGACAGTACCCTACGAGCAGTACTTC	CASSLGTVPYEQYF
.	TRBD1	TRBJ2-1	TRBV29-1	TGCAGCGTTGAGGGTTTGCTGGACAGGGGGCAACATGAGCAGTTCTTC	CSVEGLLDRGQHEQFF
.	.	TRBJ1-2	TRBV5-1	TGCGCCAGCAGCTTATCAGGGCCGAACTATGGCTACACCTTC	CASSLSGPNYGYTF
.	TRBD1	TRBJ2-7	TRBV13	TGTGCCAGCAGCTTCGGGACAGGAGCCTACGAGCAGTACTTC	CASSFGTGAYEQYF
.	TRBD1	TRBJ2-3	TRBV7-3	TGTGCCAGCAGCTTAACGGGGACAGGGGCGATTCTCGGCACAGATACGCAGTATTTT	CASSLTGTGAILGTDTQYF
.	.	TRBJ2-3	TRBV28	TGTGCCAGCAGCCAGGGAAGCACAGATACGCAGTATTTT	CASSQGSTDTQYF
.	TRBD2	TRBJ2-5	TRBV5-1	TGCGCCAGCAGCTTGGCCGCAGCGGGGGGGCCTTGGGAGACCCAGTACTTC	CASSLAAAGGPWETQYF
.	TRBD1	TRBJ2-7	TRBV18	TGTGCCAGCTCACACGGCAGGGGGCGACGAAGCGAGCAGTACTTC	CASSHGRGRRSEQYF